What follows is one T cell receptor (beta chain) and its context. Its matching antigen is unknown. The junction departs from the called germline gene at one end, perhaps through a read error. This entry belongs to a study of cytomegalovirus exposure and HLA in healthy donors. The study's findings and limits: The study listed around 150 cytomegalovirus-associated TCR beta chains.

The PCR ran on 60 Vbeta and 13 Jbeta primers. Original processing notes: The authors later counted about 80 million unique TCR beta chains, about 11 million of them shared. The repertoire was sequenced with immunoSEQ multiplex PCR; TCRdb's copy has only in-frame clones and lacks some. That table is the source of V, J and clone size, and D and trimming were worked out from the DNA. Here the sample spans about 220,000 clones, around four fifths being singletons. CDR1 and CDR2 from the germline V gene are SGHAT and FQDESV (reference sequence). The CDR3 covers 12 residues. Each of the donors was a healthy bone marrow donor.

The chain uses TRBV11-1 and TRBJ1-2; a weak D match, TRBD1 (6 bases). Sample: PBMCs. This receptor was identified in a boy aged 2 to 9 in good health and CMV-seronegative. CDR3 protein: CASSYAGARVHF. The DNA for the CDR3 is TGTGCCAGCAGCTATGCGGGGGCTCGGGTCCACTTC. Variable domain in full (rest from reference TRBV11-1 and TRBJ1-2): EAEVAQSPRYKITEKSQAVAFWCDPISGHATLYWYRQILGQGPELLVQFQDESVVDDSQLPKDRFSAERLKGVDSTLKIQPAELGDSAMYLCASSYAGARVHFGSGTRLTVV.